The sequence of this T cell receptor (beta chain) was determined in a study of shared clonotypes between healthy human individuals. The length of the CDR3 is 15 residues. V dropped 9 bases and J dropped 2; count of bases not matched to a gene: 11. CDR1 and CDR2 (germline): SNHLY, FYNNEI. Libraries were prepared by immunoSEQ multiplex PCR; TCRdb keeps only in-frame clonotypes and omits some of them. The sample lists roughly 2.1 million clones, roughly 91% occurring once. Terminally differentiated effector memory CD45RA+ cells were excluded from the naive CD8 cells, which were CD45RO-negative and positively selected for CCR7. Only Caucasian adults living in Nashville, Tennessee served as donors.

The specimen sequenced was naive CD8+ T cells from PBMCs. The receptor was derived from a man younger than 30 in good health. Some clones in this sample may be carry-over from other donors' samples. V usage is TRBV2 and J usage is TRBJ1-1, with 8 bases lining up with TRBD1. The CDR3 loop reads CARLLLGTGNTEAFF. CDR3 DNA sequence: TGTGCCAGGCTTCTCTTAGGGACAGGCAACACTGAAGCTTTCTTT.